The 17 T cell receptor beta chains in this list originate from one sample, sequenced in a study of blood T cell repertoires in COVID-19. Generated by immunoSEQ multiplex PCR, the TCRdb table keeps only in-frame clones and is missing some. The data show roughly 300,000 clones, roughly 90% seen once. Material: peripheral blood. Receptors originate from a man younger than 30 with active or convalescent COVID-19.

V usage is TRBV12-5 and J usage is TRBJ2-5; perhaps TRBD2 as D (6 bases). Between the trimmed V and J ends, which lost 6 bases and 5 bases, there was a span of 16 bases. The germline CDR1 and CDR2 sequences are LGHNT and FRNRAP. The CDR3 has 14 amino acids. CDR3 bases: TGTGCTAGTGGCCCACCCGCGGGGTGGGAGACCCAGTACTTC. It specifies CASGPPAGWETQYF.

This sequence joins TRBV6-6 and TRBJ1-2; maybe TRBD1 (5 bases). Germline CDR1 reads MNHNY; CDR2 reads SVGAGI (reference sequence). V was trimmed by 5 bases and J by 2 bases, leaving 21 bases between them. CDR3 length: 17 residues. CDR3 region: CASSPLGGSLGNYGYTF. The DNA for the CDR3 is TGTGCCAGCAGTCCGTTGGGGGGGAGTCTGGGGAACTATGGCTACACCTTC.

The rearrangement joins TRBV15 to TRBJ2-1; 10 bases align to TRBD2. With 5 bases clipped from V and 2 bases from J, the junction kept 9 bases outside the gene matches. This CDR3 has 17 amino acids. The germline V gene encodes CDR1 LNHNV and CDR2 YYDKDF (reference sequence). This CDR3 is CATSGNSGGYPYNEQFF. As DNA, the CDR3 is TGTGCCACCAGCGGAAATAGCGGGGGGTACCCCTACAATGAGCAGTTCTTC. The whole variable domain, filled in from reference TRBV15 and TRBJ2-1, reads DAMVIQNPRYQVTQFGKPVTLSCSQTLNHNVMYWYQQKSSQAPKLLFHYYDKDFNNEADTPDNFQSRRPNTSFCFLDIRSPGLGDTAMYLCATSGNSGGYPYNEQFFGPGTRLTVL.

V is TRBV27 and J is TRBJ2-5, with D possibly matching TRBD1 (5 bases). Germline values: CDR1 MNHEY, CDR2 SMNVEV (reference sequence). V lost 0 bases to trimming and J lost 5 bases, with 7 bases between them. This CDR3 region has 13 residues. The chain's CDR3 is CASSLSGAETQYF. The CDR3, as DNA: TGTGCCAGCAGTTTATCAGGGGCGGAGACCCAGTACTTC.

The chain couples TRBV6-5 to TRBJ2-3; D unclear. CDR3 length: 13 residues. CDR1 and CDR2 from the germline V gene are MNHEY and SVGAGI. Trimming removed 2 bases from V and 6 bases from J, with 9 bases in between. CDR3 coding DNA: TGTGCCAGCAGTTACACCACCAGGGATACGCAGTATTTT. This gives the protein CASSYTTRDTQYF.

The V call is TRBV12-3 or TRBV12-4, the J call TRBJ1-1; maybe TRBD1 (6 bases). V was clipped by 8 bases and J by 1 base, with 11 bases between them. The CDR3 length is 13 residues. CDR3 sequence: CASGQRKNTEAFF. The CDR3 nucleotides read TGTGCCAGCGGACAGCGTAAGAACACTGAAGCTTTCTTT.

The chain has TRBV11-2 and TRBJ1-2; 7 nucleotides match TRBD1. The J segment lost 4 bases and the V segment lost 6 bases, leaving 8 bases of the junction unmatched. Germline V gives CDR1 SGHAT, CDR2 FQNNGV. The CDR3 loop spans 14 amino acids. The CDR3 DNA reads as TGTGCCAGCAGACCCATCCGGGACAGCTATGGCTACACCTTC. Amino acid sequence: CASRPIRDSYGYTF. The variable domain in full, completed from reference TRBV11-2 and TRBJ1-2, reads EAGVAQSPRYKIIEKRQSVAFWCNPISGHATLYWYQQILGQGPKLLIQFQNNGVVDDSQLPKDRFSAERLKGVDSTLKIQPAKLEDSAVYLCASRPIRDSYGYTFGSGTRLTVV.

V and J are TRBV7-9 and TRBJ1-4; D not resolved. The length of the CDR3 is 15 residues. Trimming took 5 bases from V and 5 from J, leaving 15 bases between them. Germline V lookup: CDR1 SEHNR, CDR2 FQNEAQ (reference sequence). The CDR3 region is CASSPIGGTNEKLFF. CDR3 sequence (DNA): TGTGCCAGCAGCCCAATCGGAGGTACGAATGAAAAACTGTTTTTT.

The rearrangement uses TRBV27 and TRBJ2-7; TRBD1 aligns across 9 bases. Germline-derived CDR1 and CDR2 are MNHEY and SMNVEV (reference sequence). The length of the CDR3 is 14 residues. The V segment lost 3 bases and the J segment 3 bases; nucleotides outside the gene matches: 3. The CDR3 bases are TGTGCCAGCAGTTTCCGACAGGGGGGCTACGAGCAGTACTTC. Translation gives CASSFRQGGYEQYF.

The chain recombines TRBV19 with TRBJ2-1, with D possibly TRBD2 on 5 matching bases. The germline CDR1 and CDR2 sequences are LNHDA and SQIVND (reference sequence). Trimming pared 0 bases from V and 3 bases from J, leaving 9 bases between. This CDR3 is built from 15 residues. CDR3 residues: CASSIEADGYNEQFF. DNA of the CDR3: TGTGCCAGTAGTATAGAAGCGGACGGCTACAATGAGCAGTTCTTC. Looking up the rest from reference TRBV19 and TRBJ2-1 gives the full variable domain: DGGITQSPKYLFRKEGQNVTLSCEQNLNHDAMYWYRQDPGQGLRLIYYSQIVNDFQKGDIAEGYSVSREKKESFPLTVTSAQKNPTAFYLCASSIEADGYNEQFFGPGTRLTVL.

As to this clone: Other DNA sequences of this sample code for an identical CDR3. V gene TRBV5-1 combines with J gene TRBJ2-7, with TRBD1 matching 11 bases. Germline V lookup: CDR1 SGHRS, CDR2 YFSETQ. The CDR3 spans 14 residues. V lost 4 bases, J lost 3 bases, and 3 bases stayed unmatched. Here the CDR3 DNA reads TGCGCCAGCAGCGTCGGGACAGGGGGCTACGAGCAGTACTTC. This sequence encodes CASSVGTGGYEQYF. Full variable domain (rest looked up from reference TRBV5-1 and TRBJ2-7): KAGVTQTPRYLIKTRGQQVTLSCSPISGHRSVSWYQQTPGQGLQFLFEYFSETQRNKGNFPGRFSGRQFSNSRSEMNVSTLELGDSALYLCASSVGTGGYEQYFGPGTRLTVT.

V usage is TRBV4-2 and J usage is TRBJ1-4; a possible D gene is TRBD1 (5 bases). The germline V and J ends were trimmed by 4 bases and 0 bases, with 21 bases remaining between them. Germline V gives CDR1 LGHNA, CDR2 YNFKEQ. The CDR3 length is 19 residues. The CDR3 nucleotides are TGTGCCAGCAGCCCGCGGGGGTGGGGGACGAGTGCAACTAATGAAAAACTGTTTTTT. This gives the protein CASSPRGWGTSATNEKLFF.

This chain uses TRBV19 with TRBJ1-5, with no clear D. CDR3 length: 15 residues. Between the trimmed V and J ends, which lost 5 bases and 4 bases, there was a span of 15 bases. In germline, CDR1 is LNHDA, CDR2 SQIVND (reference sequence). Here the CDR3 reads CASSVTYSPNQPQHF. The CDR3 DNA follows: TGTGCCAGTAGTGTTACTTACTCACCGAATCAGCCCCAGCATTTT.

The chain recombines TRBV3-1 (or the pseudogene TRBV3-2) with TRBJ2-3, with TRBD1 as a possible D gene (6 bases). The V gene's germline CDR1 is LGHDT and CDR2 YNNKEL (reference sequence). CDR3 length: 16 residues. The ends were cut back, 0 bases at V and 3 bases at J, with 13 bases in the middle. For the CDR3, the DNA is TGTGCCAGCAGCCAAGATCCGACAGGTAGGACAGATACGCAGTATTTT. Translated, it gives CASSQDPTGRTDTQYF.

V is TRBV19 and J is TRBJ2-1, with 15 bases identical to TRBD2. Germline CDR1 and CDR2: LNHDA and SQIVND (reference sequence). The CDR3 has 21 amino acids. V lost 10 bases and J lost 0; bases outside the gene matches: 19. For the CDR3, the DNA is TGTGCCACTAGGCTCCATTCCCGGACTAGCGGGGGGGCGGGCTCCTACAATGAGCAGTTCTTC. It specifies CATRLHSRTSGGAGSYNEQFF.

J is TRBJ2-7 and V is TRBV21-1; no DNA check was done on the table's D call, TRBD2. TRBV21-1 is classified as a pseudogene. This CDR3 has 11 amino acids. The CDR3 spells CASSLSYEQYF. As DNA, the CDR3 is TGTGCCAGCTCTCTATCCTACGAGCAGTACTTC.

This chain connects TRBV9 to TRBJ1-3; possibly TRBD1 for D (6 bases). The V gene's germline CDR1 is SGDLS and CDR2 YYNGEE. Trimming removed 4 bases at V and 2 bases at J, with 25 bases between. The CDR3 runs to 19 residues. This CDR3 reads CASSPPPNSGVRTGNTIYF. DNA for the CDR3: TGTGCCAGCAGCCCCCCCCCTAACTCAGGGGTAAGGACTGGAAACACCATATATTTT.